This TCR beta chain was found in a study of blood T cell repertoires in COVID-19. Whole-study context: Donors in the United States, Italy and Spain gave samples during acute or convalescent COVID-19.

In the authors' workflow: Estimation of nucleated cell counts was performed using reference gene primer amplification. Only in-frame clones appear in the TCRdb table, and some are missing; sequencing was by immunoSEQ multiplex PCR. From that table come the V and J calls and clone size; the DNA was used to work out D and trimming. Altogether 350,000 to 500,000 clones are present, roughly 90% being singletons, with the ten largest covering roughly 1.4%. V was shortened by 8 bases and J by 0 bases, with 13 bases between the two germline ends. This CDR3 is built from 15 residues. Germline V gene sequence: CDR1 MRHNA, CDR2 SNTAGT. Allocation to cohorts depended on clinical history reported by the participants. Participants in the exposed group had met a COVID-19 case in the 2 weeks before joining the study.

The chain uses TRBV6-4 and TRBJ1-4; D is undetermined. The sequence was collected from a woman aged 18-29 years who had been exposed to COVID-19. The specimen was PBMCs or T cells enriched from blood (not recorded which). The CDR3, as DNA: TGTGCCAGCTCCAGAGGCGACGCAACTAATGAAAAACTGTTTTTT. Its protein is CASSRGDATNEKLFF.